These 29 T cell receptor beta chains originate from one sample sequenced in a study of blood T cell repertoires in COVID-19. Measured with immunoSEQ multiplex PCR; TCRdb has only the in-frame clones, and not every one. The table shows about 200,000 clones, with 85% to 90% occurring only once. Source material: peripheral blood. Receptors were obtained from a man aged 35 to 55 with active or convalescent COVID-19.

V gene TRBV19 combines with J gene TRBJ2-2; 10 bases line up with TRBD2. The CDR3 contains 14 residues. V gave up 8 bases and J gave up 7 bases; unmatched junction bases: 7. The germline V gene encodes CDR1 LNHDA and CDR2 SQIVND (reference sequence). The CDR3, as DNA: TGTGCCAGTGGAAGCGGGGGGGCTGGCGGGGAGCTGTTTTTT. Translation gives CASGSGGAGGELFF.

The chain recombines TRBV2 with TRBJ2-3, with D tentatively TRBD2 (6 bases). In germline, CDR1 is SNHLY, CDR2 FYNNEI. With 4 bases removed from V and 6 bases from J, the gap between germline ends came to 20 bases. The CDR3 extends over 16 amino acids. This CDR3 reads CASSGTVGGVVDTQYF. The CDR3 DNA is TGTGCCAGCAGTGGTACCGTCGGCGGGGTCGTGGATACGCAGTATTTT.

The CDR3 loop reads CARRTGGILTDTQYF. CDR3 nucleotide sequence: TGTGCCAGGCGGACAGGAGGGATTCTTACAGATACGCAGTATTTT. The rearrangement uses TRBV2 and TRBJ2-3, with D possibly TRBD1 on 7 matching bases. V shed 9 bases and J shed 3 bases, with 19 bases lying between them. The V gene's germline CDR1 is SNHLY and CDR2 FYNNEI. This CDR3 spans 15 amino acids.

The chain uses TRBV27 and TRBJ1-2, with D perhaps matching TRBD1 (5 bases). The V and J ends lost 5 bases and 8 bases respectively, with 21 bases between them. Germline-derived CDR1 and CDR2 are MNHEY and SMNVEV (reference sequence). This CDR3 has 15 amino acids. The CDR3 sequence: CASSTQARGGSGYTF. The DNA for the CDR3 is TGTGCCAGCAGTACCCAGGCAAGGGGTGGGTCCGGCTACACCTTC.

This sequence joins TRBV9 and TRBJ1-6; D is unclear. The CDR3 contains 13 residues. The V and J ends lost 3 bases and 8 bases respectively, with 9 bases between them. The germline CDR1 and CDR2 sequences are SGDLS and YYNGEE. CDR3 nucleotides: TGTGCCAGCAGCGCCGTCTCCGATTCACCCCTCCACTTT. Its protein product is CASSAVSDSPLHF.

This clone was detected a few times. The chain links TRBV7-9 to TRBJ1-5; 8 bases line up with TRBD1. This CDR3 spans 16 amino acids. Per the germline V gene, CDR1 is SEHNR and CDR2 is FQNEAQ (reference sequence). Trimming took 11 bases from V and 5 from J; bases not matched to a gene: 17. The CDR3 protein is CAGLGDRSTVDQPQHF. The CDR3 nucleotides are TGTGCCGGCCTAGGGGACAGGAGTACTGTGGATCAGCCCCAGCATTTT.

The chain has TRBV28 and TRBJ1-4, with unresolved D. CDR3 length: 12 amino acids. The germline V and J ends were trimmed by 4 bases and 6 bases, with 6 bases remaining between them. In germline, CDR1 is MDHEN, CDR2 SYDVKM. The CDR3 protein is CASSSFDEKLFF. CDR3 bases: TGTGCCAGCAGTTCTTTTGATGAAAAACTGTTTTTT.

V and J are TRBV28 and TRBJ1-6; 7 nucleotides match TRBD1. V dropped 5 bases and J dropped 7; count of bases not matched to a gene: 8. The germline V gene encodes CDR1 MDHEN and CDR2 SYDVKM. This CDR3 comprises 15 residues. Here the CDR3 DNA reads TGTGCCAGCAGTACCCCGGCAGGGGGGAATTCACCCCTCCACTTT. Translating it yields CASSTPAGGNSPLHF. Looking up the rest from reference TRBV28 and TRBJ1-6 gives the full variable domain: DVKVTQSSRYLVKRTGEKVFLECVQDMDHENMFWYRQDPGLGLRLIYFSYDVKMKEKGDIPEGYSVSREKKERFSLILESASTNQTSMYLCASSTPAGGNSPLHFGNGTRLTVT.

V is TRBV5-1 and J is TRBJ1-2; 8 bases are shared with TRBD1. V lost 0 bases and J lost 4; bases outside the gene matches: 8. The CDR3 consists of 16 residues. Germline loops: CDR1 SGHRS, CDR2 YFSETQ. Here the CDR3 DNA reads TGCGCCAGCAGCTTGGCTACAGGGGGTTTCTTCTATGGCTACACCTTC. This translates into CASSLATGGFFYGYTF.

This chain connects TRBV5-6 to TRBJ1-2; TRBD1 might be the D (6 bases). CDR1 and CDR2 (germline): SGHDT, YYEEEE. The CDR3 has 13 amino acids. The V end lost 4 bases, the J end lost 2 bases, and 9 bases lay between the germline ends. CDR3: CASSPDRNYGYTF. For the CDR3, the DNA is TGTGCCAGCAGCCCGGACAGAAACTATGGCTACACCTTC.

This clone was recorded once. This chain uses TRBV30 with TRBJ1-1; D unresolved. From germline, CDR1 is GTSNPN and CDR2 SVGIG (reference sequence). The CDR3 totals 13 residues. Trimming left V 2 bases short and J 1 base short, with 8 bases between. The DNA for the CDR3 is TGTGCCTGGAGTCGATACTCGAACACTGAAGCTTTCTTT. This encodes CAWSRYSNTEAFF.

The CDR3 DNA reads as TGTGCCAGCAGTTCCCGTCGGCAGACTCTTCGCAATGAGCAGTTCTTC. Its protein product is CASSSRRQTLRNEQFF. The chain uses TRBV6-5 and TRBJ2-1, with D uncertain. Per germline, CDR1 MNHEY and CDR2 SVGAGI. V was pared by 4 bases and J by 6 bases, with 19 bases between. The CDR3 sequence is 16 residues long.

The V call is TRBV28, the J call TRBJ1-5; unclear D gene. CDR3 length: 14 residues. Germline loops: CDR1 MDHEN, CDR2 SYDVKM. Trimming removed 4 bases at V and 3 bases at J, with 10 bases between. As DNA, the CDR3 is TGTGCCAGCAGTTATACTCTAATCAATCAGCCCCAGCATTTT. It is translated as CASSYTLINQPQHF.

V and J are TRBV6-6 and TRBJ1-1; 7 bases are shared with TRBD1. Germline trimming cut 7 bases from V and 1 base from J; bases unmatched to any gene: 3. The germline V gene has CDR1 MNHNY and CDR2 SVGAGI (reference sequence). The CDR3 sequence is 13 residues long. CDR3 loop: CASKQGWNTEAFF. The CDR3 region has the DNA TGTGCCAGCAAACAGGGGTGGAACACTGAAGCTTTCTTT.

J is TRBJ2-2 and V is TRBV3-1 (or the pseudogene TRBV3-2); 9 nucleotides line up with TRBD2. This CDR3 has 18 residues. Germline V gives CDR1 LGHDT, CDR2 YNNKEL (reference sequence). Trimming cost V 0 bases and J 4 bases; bases outside gene matches: 9. CDR3: CASSQDGGRALGTGELFF. In DNA, the CDR3 is TGTGCCAGCAGCCAAGACGGCGGGAGGGCCCTCGGCACCGGGGAGCTGTTTTTT.

This chain uses TRBV2 with TRBJ1-5; D is uncertain. CDR3 size: 15 residues. The germline gives CDR1 SNHLY, CDR2 FYNNEI. Trimming removed 6 bases from V and 0 bases from J, with 12 bases in between. For the CDR3, the DNA is TGTGCCAGCAGACAACTCGGGGATAGCAATCAGCCCCAGCATTTT. It specifies CASRQLGDSNQPQHF.

The V and J genes are TRBV5-1 and TRBJ1-1; no clear D gene. The germline V gene has CDR1 SGHRS and CDR2 YFSETQ. This CDR3 is 14 amino acids long. V was clipped by 4 bases and J by 3 bases, with 13 bases between them. CDR3 residues: CASSPTKGDTEAFF. The DNA for the CDR3 is TGCGCCAGCAGCCCTACTAAGGGAGACACTGAAGCTTTCTTT.

J is TRBJ1-6 and V is TRBV4-3; 7 bases line up with TRBD1. V lost 0 bases and J lost 10; bases outside the gene matches: 6. This CDR3 contains 15 residues. Germline V gene lookup returns CDR1 LGHNA and CDR2 YSLEER. The CDR3 sequence: CASSQESGGSSPLHF. The DNA for the CDR3 is TGCGCCAGCAGCCAAGAGTCAGGGGGGAGCTCACCCCTCCACTTT.

The chain links TRBV28 to TRBJ2-1, with D perhaps TRBD2 (5 bases). The CDR3 has 12 amino acids. V was clipped by 5 bases and J by 7 bases, with 9 bases between them. Per the germline V gene, CDR1 is MDHEN and CDR2 is SYDVKM. CDR3: CASSVARNEQFF. CDR3 in DNA: TGTGCCAGCAGTGTAGCGAGAAATGAGCAGTTCTTC.

The rearrangement links TRBV5-6 to TRBJ1-2, with TRBD1 matching over 7 bases. With V trimmed by 5 bases and J by 6 bases, 10 bases remained unmatched. Germline CDR1 and CDR2: SGHDT and YYEEEE. CDR3 length: 14 residues. CDR3 sequence reads: CASSQQGTGDGYTF. CDR3 nucleotides: TGTGCCAGCAGTCAACAGGGGACTGGTGATGGCTACACCTTC. Full variable domain (rest looked up from reference TRBV5-6 and TRBJ1-2): DAGVTQSPTHLIKTRGQQVTLRCSPKSGHDTVSWYQQALGQGPQFIFQYYEEEERQRGNFPDRFSGHQFPNYSSELNVNALLLGDSALYLCASSQQGTGDGYTFGSGTRLTVV.

The rearrangement uses TRBV6-5 and TRBJ1-1, with D possibly matching TRBD1 (5 bases). The CDR3 totals 13 residues. The V gene's germline CDR1 is MNHEY and CDR2 SVGAGI. The V gene lost 6 bases and the J gene lost 4 bases, with 12 bases spanning the gap. The CDR3 DNA reads as TGTGCCAGCAGAGCCAGGGTTGGCACTGAAGCTTTCTTT. Encoded protein: CASRARVGTEAFF.

The J gene is TRBJ2-1, the V gene TRBV4-3; tentative D call: TRBD1 (5 bases). CDR1 and CDR2 from the germline V gene are LGHNA and YSLEER. V was clipped by 3 bases and J by 0 bases, with 9 bases between them. The CDR3 consists of 15 residues. The CDR3 loop reads CASSHRQISYNEQFF. CDR3 sequence (DNA): TGCGCCAGCAGCCATCGACAGATCTCCTACAATGAGCAGTTCTTC.

The V and J genes are TRBV21-1 and TRBJ1-3; the table assigns TRBD1, which was not confirmed against the DNA. TRBV21-1 is labeled a pseudogene. The CDR3 contains 16 residues. The CDR3 DNA is TGTGCCAGCAGCAACCGGGACAGTGACTTCGGAAACACCATATATTTT. It is translated as CASSNRDSDFGNTIYF.

V is TRBV5-5 and J is TRBJ2-1, with D unresolved. Trimming removed 0 bases at V and 0 bases at J, with 7 bases between. Germline lookup yields CDR1 SGHKS and CDR2 YYEKEE (reference sequence). The CDR3 length is 15 residues. This CDR3 is CASSLEISSYNEQFF. CDR3 in DNA: TGTGCCAGCAGCTTGGAAATTAGCTCCTACAATGAGCAGTTCTTC.

In its sample, this clone was seen a few times. This chain uses TRBV30 with TRBJ1-2, with 9 nucleotides matching TRBD1. Germline lookup yields CDR1 GTSNPN and CDR2 SVGIG (reference sequence). Losses at the gene ends were 0 bases for V and 3 bases for J; bases not matched to a gene: 5. The CDR3 length is 15 residues. The CDR3 here is CAWSVWDRAYYGYTF. The CDR3 region has the DNA TGTGCCTGGAGTGTATGGGACAGGGCTTACTATGGCTACACCTTC.

CDR3 nucleotide sequence: TGTGCCAGCAGCGGGACAGTAGAAACTGAAGCTTTCTTT. The encoded protein is CASSGTVETEAFF. The chain is built from TRBV2 and TRBJ1-1, with 7 bases fitting TRBD1. This CDR3 contains 13 residues. The J segment lost 5 bases and the V segment lost 6 bases, leaving 6 bases of the junction unmatched. Germline V lookup: CDR1 SNHLY, CDR2 FYNNEI.

The chain carries TRBV5-1 and TRBJ2-1; TRBD1 aligns across 8 bases. Germline V gene sequence: CDR1 SGHRS, CDR2 YFSETQ. The ends lost 2 bases at V and 3 bases at J; junction bases unmatched: 7. There are 16 residues in the CDR3. CDR3 amino acids: CASSLIQGGIYNEQFF. CDR3 coding DNA: TGCGCCAGCAGCTTAATACAGGGGGGTATCTACAATGAGCAGTTCTTC.

This chain connects TRBV19 to TRBJ2-3; D is perhaps TRBD1 (6 bases). V was pared by 3 bases and J by 4 bases, with 11 bases between. Looked up from germline, CDR1 is LNHDA and CDR2 is SQIVND (reference sequence). The CDR3 extends over 14 amino acids. The CDR3 DNA reads as TGTGCCAGTAGTATCCAGGGGAGCCCAGATACGCAGTATTTT. It encodes CASSIQGSPDTQYF.

The chain is built from TRBV5-6 and TRBJ1-1; a weak D match, TRBD1 (5 bases). Trimming cost V 4 bases and J 4 bases, with 17 bases left between them. CDR3 length: 15 residues. Germline V gene sequence: CDR1 SGHDT, CDR2 YYEEEE. This chain's CDR3 is CASSRRHGQGTEAFF. In nucleotides, the CDR3 is TGTGCCAGCAGCCGCAGGCATGGGCAGGGCACTGAAGCTTTCTTT.